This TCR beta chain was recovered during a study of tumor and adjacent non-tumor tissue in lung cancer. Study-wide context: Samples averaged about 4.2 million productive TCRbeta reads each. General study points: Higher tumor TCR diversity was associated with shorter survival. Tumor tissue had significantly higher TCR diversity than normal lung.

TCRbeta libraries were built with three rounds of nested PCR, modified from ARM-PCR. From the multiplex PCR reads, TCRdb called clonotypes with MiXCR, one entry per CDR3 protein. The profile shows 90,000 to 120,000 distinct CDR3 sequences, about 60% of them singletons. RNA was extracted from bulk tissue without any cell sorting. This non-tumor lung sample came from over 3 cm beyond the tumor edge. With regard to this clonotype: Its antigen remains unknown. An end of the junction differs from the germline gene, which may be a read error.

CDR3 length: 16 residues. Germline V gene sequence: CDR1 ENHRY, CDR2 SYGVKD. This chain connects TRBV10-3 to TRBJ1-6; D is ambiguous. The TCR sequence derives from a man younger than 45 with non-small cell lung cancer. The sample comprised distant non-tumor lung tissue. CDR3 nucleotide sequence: TGTGCCATCAGCGAGTCGAGCGGCCTCTATAATTCACCCCTCCACTTT. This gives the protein CAISESSGLYNSPLHF.